A single sample gave rise to the 21 T cell receptor beta chains below, sequenced in a study of blood T cell repertoires in COVID-19. The table came from immunoSEQ multiplex PCR; TCRdb's copy has only in-frame clones and leaves some out. Of some 100,000 clones listed, roughly 76% are singletons. The sample was peripheral blood. These receptors were taken from a human donor in a cohort sampled during active COVID-19.

The V and J genes are TRBV6-2 or TRBV6-3 and TRBJ2-7; 14 bases map to TRBD2. The CDR3 contains 21 residues. Trimming took 2 bases from V and 2 from J; bases not matched to a gene: 17. Per germline, CDR1 MNHEY and CDR2 SVGEGT. CDR3 sequence (DNA): TGTGCCAGCAGTTACCGACTCGGTCCCGGGACTAGCGGGAGCTTGCCCTACGAGCAGTACTTC. Its translation: CASSYRLGPGTSGSLPYEQYF.

Comment on this clone: The sample has other DNA sequences that encode this CDR3 too. The chain employs TRBV30 and TRBJ2-3; weak D call: TRBD2 (7 bases). Germline lookup yields CDR1 GTSNPN and CDR2 SVGIG (reference sequence). Trimming took off 0 bases at V and 4 bases at J, with 11 bases between the two ends. The CDR3 has 14 residues. The CDR3 coding sequence is TGTGCCTGGAGTGTTGGCGGGGGCGCAGATACGCAGTATTTT. Translation: CAWSVGGGADTQYF.

Worth noting for this clone: At one boundary the junction diverges from the germline segment, which might be a read error. V gene TRBV7-7 combines with J gene TRBJ2-5, with a possible D match to TRBD2 (6 bases). The CDR3 runs 15 residues. CDR1 and CDR2 from the germline V gene are SSHAT and FNYEAQ (reference sequence). CDR3 in amino acids: CASSLGVAAQETQYF. The CDR3 DNA is TGTGCTAGCAGCCTGGGGGTAGCGGCCCAAGAGACCCAGTACTTC.

The chain employs TRBV30 and TRBJ1-6; 7 bases match TRBD1. The CDR3 spans 14 residues. V was clipped by 0 bases and J by 7 bases; unmatched bases: 3. In germline, CDR1 is GTSNPN, CDR2 SVGIG (reference sequence). For the CDR3, the DNA is TGTGCCTGGAGTGTAGGGGGCCCCAATTCACCCCTCCACTTT. Its protein is CAWSVGGPNSPLHF.

The chain has TRBV27 and TRBJ1-5; 7 bases line up with TRBD1. Losses at the gene ends were 2 bases for V and 7 bases for J; bases not matched to a gene: 8. Germline V gives CDR1 MNHEY, CDR2 SMNVEV (reference sequence). This CDR3 is built from 15 residues. The CDR3 DNA follows: TGTGCCAGCAGTTTAACAGGGGTCATTGGACAGCCCCAGCATTTT. Protein: CASSLTGVIGQPQHF.

The chain employs TRBV30 and TRBJ1-1; a possible D gene is TRBD1 (6 bases). Trimming stripped 0 bases from V and 1 base from J, with 9 bases between. Germline V CDR1 and CDR2: GTSNPN, SVGIG (reference sequence). CDR3 length: 14 residues. The CDR3 DNA reads as TGTGCCTGGAGTGTGCTGACAGGGAACACTGAAGCTTTCTTT. Translating gives CAWSVLTGNTEAFF.

This clone was counted once. CDR3 nucleotide sequence: TGTGCCAGCAGTAATACTGGACAGGCGGCTTATGGCTACACCTTC. Protein sequence: CASSNTGQAAYGYTF. V is TRBV2 and J is TRBJ1-2; 7 nucleotides agree with TRBD1. V lost 5 bases to trimming and J lost 5 bases; unmatched junction nucleotides: 11. The CDR3 is made up of 15 amino acids. Germline V gene data show CDR1 as SNHLY and CDR2 as FYNNEI.

This clone was found once. Written as DNA, the CDR3 is TGTGCCAGCAGTTACGTAGCAGGGGCTGGCTACACCTTC. Translated: CASSYVAGAGYTF. The chain employs TRBV6-2 or TRBV6-3 and TRBJ1-2, with D possibly being TRBD1 (6 bases). CDR3 size: 13 residues. Trimming removed 2 bases from V and 7 bases from J, with 11 bases in between. Germline V lookup: CDR1 MNHEY, CDR2 SVGEGT.

The chain employs TRBV7-2 and TRBJ2-6; no definite D call. The germline CDR1 and CDR2 sequences are SGHTA and FQGNSA. Trimming shortened V by 8 bases and J by 0 bases, and 8 bases separated the two germline ends. The CDR3 length is 14 residues. The chain's CDR3 is CASGPSSGANVLTF. As DNA, the CDR3 is TGTGCCAGCGGGCCAAGCTCTGGGGCCAACGTCCTGACTTTC.

The chain joins TRBV30 to TRBJ1-3; D is unclear. Germline V gives CDR1 GTSNPN, CDR2 SVGIG (reference sequence). V was clipped by 0 bases and J by 4 bases, with 10 bases between them. The CDR3 length is 14 residues. This chain's CDR3 is CAWSVTRRGNTIYF. The DNA of the CDR3 is TGTGCCTGGAGTGTAACACGGCGGGGAAACACCATATATTTT.

The chain carries TRBV27 and TRBJ1-2; maybe TRBD1 (5 bases). This CDR3 has 14 amino acids. Germline CDR1 is MNHEY and CDR2 is SMNVEV (reference sequence). V was cut by 2 bases and J by 4 bases, with 11 bases left in between. In nucleotides, the CDR3 is TGTGCCAGCAGTTTAAAGGACATGGGCTATGGCTACACCTTC. Its translation is CASSLKDMGYGYTF.

The chain recombines TRBV15 with TRBJ2-1; possibly TRBD2 for D (6 bases). V was clipped by 1 base and J by 6 bases, with 7 bases between them. CDR3 length: 13 residues. Germline-derived CDR1 and CDR2 are LNHNV and YYDKDF (reference sequence). For the CDR3, the DNA is TGTGCCACCAGCAGAGGACTAGGCAATGAGCAGTTCTTC. Its translation is CATSRGLGNEQFF.

This chain joins TRBV12-5 and TRBJ1-1; a possible D gene is TRBD1 (5 bases). The V gene lost 8 bases and the J gene lost 1 base, with 8 bases spanning the gap. This CDR3 region has 12 residues. CDR1 and CDR2 from the germline V gene are LGHNT and FRNRAP. The CDR3 region is CASITGNTEAFF. The CDR3 coding sequence is TGTGCTAGTATAACAGGGAACACTGAAGCTTTCTTT.

The rearrangement joins TRBV6-2 or TRBV6-3 to TRBJ2-2; D perhaps matches TRBD2 (6 bases). The CDR3 consists of 16 residues. Trimming left V 2 bases short and J 4 bases short, with 14 bases between. CDR1 and CDR2 from the germline V gene are MNHEY and SVGEGT. The CDR3 is CASSYGGTRGTGELFF. DNA of the CDR3: TGTGCCAGCAGTTACGGAGGGACCCGGGGCACCGGGGAGCTGTTTTTT.

The chain is built from TRBV4-2 and TRBJ2-3; maybe TRBD2 (5 bases). The CDR3 has 16 amino acids. Trimming stripped 3 bases from V and 6 bases from J, with 19 bases between. Per germline, CDR1 LGHNA and CDR2 YNFKEQ. The CDR3 is CASSHAPGNKFDTQYF. The CDR3 bases are TGTGCCAGCAGCCATGCCCCGGGAAACAAATTCGATACGCAGTATTTT.

This chain links TRBV6-1 with TRBJ1-2; tentatively, D is TRBD1 (5 bases). Trimming stripped 0 bases from V and 7 bases from J, with 18 bases between. The CDR3 length is 16 residues. Germline V gives CDR1 MNHNS, CDR2 SASEGT. The CDR3 bases are TGTGCCAGCAGTGAAGCGCGGGGCAGGGTTCGAAGTGGCTACACCTTC. Protein: CASSEARGRVRSGYTF.

V and J are TRBV28 and TRBJ2-2; D not resolved. CDR1 MDHEN and CDR2 SYDVKM come from the germline V gene. The CDR3 has 12 residues. Trimming pared 6 bases from V and 6 bases from J, leaving 8 bases between. The CDR3 loop reads CASSLAPGELFF. DNA for the CDR3: TGTGCCAGCAGCCTGGCCCCCGGGGAGCTGTTTTTT. Full variable domain (remainder filled in from reference TRBV28 and TRBJ2-2): DVKVTQSSRYLVKRTGEKVFLECVQDMDHENMFWYRQDPGLGLRLIYFSYDVKMKEKGDIPEGYSVSREKKERFSLILESASTNQTSMYLCASSLAPGELFFGEGSRLTVL.

The chain uses TRBV10-3 and TRBJ1-2; 12 bases are shared with TRBD1. CDR3 length equals 17 residues. V lost 2 bases to trimming and J lost 4 bases; unmatched junction nucleotides: 8. Germline assignment: CDR1 ENHRY and CDR2 SYGVKD. The CDR3 is CAISEATGTGGPYGYTF. The CDR3 DNA is TGTGCCATCAGTGAGGCCACCGGGACAGGGGGCCCCTATGGCTACACCTTC.

This clone was seen more than once but under ten times. One end of the junction does not line up with germline, which may come from a read error. This specimen includes other DNA sequences encoding the same CDR3. V is TRBV12-5 and J is TRBJ2-7, with D possibly being TRBD1 (6 bases). The CDR3 is 12 amino acids. Germline V lookup: CDR1 LGHNT, CDR2 FRNRAP. The CDR3 here is CASGLLGGGGDF. CDR3 nucleotide sequence: TGTGCTAGTGGTTTGTTGGGTGGGGGCGGAGACTTC.

This clone was seen only once. The J gene is TRBJ1-6, the V gene TRBV6-5; tentatively, D is TRBD1 (5 bases). Germline-derived CDR1 and CDR2 are MNHEY and SVGAGI. V lost 0 bases and J 13 bases, leaving 19 bases between the germline ends. This CDR3 spans 16 amino acids. The CDR3 DNA sequence: TGTGCCAGCAGTTACTCGATCAGCAGGGCCCAAGGGCCCCTCCACTTT. Its translation: CASSYSISRAQGPLHF.

The chain uses TRBV6-5 and TRBJ1-5; TRBD1 agrees at 10 bases. Germline V gene lookup returns CDR1 MNHEY and CDR2 SVGAGI. V gave up 6 bases and J gave up 5 bases; unmatched junction bases: 4. The CDR3 has 14 residues. CDR3 amino acids: CASRTGGAHQPQHF. DNA of the CDR3: TGTGCCAGCAGGACAGGGGGCGCCCATCAGCCCCAGCATTTT.